These T cell receptor beta chains were read from a single sample in a study of cytomegalovirus exposure and HLA in healthy donors. Repertoires were generated with immunoSEQ multiplex PCR, while TCRdb's copy carries only in-frame clones and drops some. This sample has some 160,000 clones, with around 75% found just once. The sample taken for sequencing was PBMCs. Source of these receptors: a woman aged 40 to 50 in good health and CMV-seronegative. Each CDR3 is given with its conserved first and last residue. D genes are given only for firm matches. Some rows have no size entry. The others give once, few or many, or a class for an expanded clone.

V gene	clone size	CDR3 length	D gene	J gene	CDR3 DNA	CDR3 protein
TRBV29-1	-	12	-	TRBJ1-2	TGCAGCACAGTGGCCAGTGGCTATGGCTACACCTTC	CSTVASGYGYTF
TRBV27	-	14	TRBD2	TRBJ2-7	TGTGCCAGCAGTTTCGGGGGGGGGTCCTACGAGCAGTACTTC	CASSFGGGSYEQYF
TRBV7-9	few	13	-	TRBJ2-2	TGTGCCAGCAGCTTCGACAGCCCCCCTTGGGTGTTTTTT	CASSFDSPPWVFF
TRBV15	-	16	-	TRBJ1-4	TGTGCCACCAGCAGAGAAACTTGGACAGTTAATGAAAAACTGTTTTTT	CATSRETWTVNEKLFF
TRBV13	-	12	-	TRBJ1-2	TGTGCCAGCAGCTTAGGTCTTCATGGCTACACCTTC	CASSLGLHGYTF
TRBV27	-	16	TRBD1	TRBJ2-4	TGTGCCAGCAGTCCCGGGACAGGACTAGCCAAAAACATTCAGTACTTC	CASSPGTGLAKNIQYF
TRBV28	-	15	-	TRBJ1-2	TGTGCCAGCAGTTTGAGCAGGAAATCAGCTTATGGCTACACCTTC	CASSLSRKSAYGYTF
TRBV30	-	14	TRBD1	TRBJ2-1	TGTGCCTGGAGCGGGACAGGGGCCTACAATGAGCAGTTCTTC	CAWSGTGAYNEQFF
TRBV6-1	-	14	TRBD1	TRBJ1-1	TGTGCCAGCAGTTGGGGACAGGGAGGTACTGAAGCTTTCTTT	CASSWGQGGTEAFF
TRBV7-9	-	17	-	TRBJ1-3	TGTGCCAGCAGCCTCAATGGAGGTTTCAGCTCTGGAAACACCATATATTTT	CASSLNGGFSSGNTIYF
TRBV4-1	many	14	TRBD2	TRBJ2-7	TGCGCCAGCAGCCAAGAAGCGGGGGCGGGGGAGCAGTACTTC	CASSQEAGAGEQYF
TRBV18	-	13	-	TRBJ1-5	TGTGCCAGCTCACCAGGCAGCAATCAGCCCCAGCATTTT	CASSPGSNQPQHF
TRBV28	few	15	TRBD1	TRBJ1-2	TGTGCCAGCAGTTTATCAACAGGGGTTGCGGCTGGCTACACCTTC	CASSLSTGVAAGYTF
TRBV7-6	once	12	TRBD1	TRBJ2-6	TGTGCCAGCAGCCTTACAGGGGTAGTCCTGACTTTC	CASSLTGVVLTF
TRBV18	-	13	-	TRBJ1-2	TGTGCCAGCTCACCACTCCGTCTTTCTGGCTACACCTTC	CASSPLRLSGYTF
TRBV28	-	15	TRBD2	TRBJ2-7	TGTGCCAGCAGTTGGAGCGGGGTGGGTGGATACGAGCAGTACTTC	CASSWSGVGGYEQYF
TRBV27	few	15	TRBD1	TRBJ2-5	TGTGCCAGCAGTTTGTTACAGGGGAACCAAGAGACCCAGTACTTC	CASSLLQGNQETQYF
TRBV2	-	13	-	TRBJ1-1	TGTGCCAGCAGGCAGTCGGGTGGCGCTGAAGCTTTCTTT	CASRQSGGAEAFF
TRBV4-2	-	15	-	TRBJ2-2	TGTGCCAGCAGCCAAGATCGAGCCTTACCCGGGGAGCTGTTTTTT	CASSQDRALPGELFF
TRBV6-5	-	13	-	TRBJ1-2	TGTGCCAGCAGGCCGACGGGAAACTATGGCTACACCTTC	CASRPTGNYGYTF
TRBV5-4	few	15	-	TRBJ1-1	TGTGCCAGCAGGAGAGGGGGGGGGCTAGGCACTGAAGCTTTCTTT	CASRRGGGLGTEAFF
TRBV11-2	-	13	TRBD1	TRBJ2-7	TGTGCCAGCAGCTTAGAGGACAGGGTGATGCAGTACTTC	CASSLEDRVMQYF
TRBV6-4	-	14	TRBD1	TRBJ2-2	TGTGCCAGCGTACTTCAGGGGGCAACCGGGGAGCTGTTTTTT	CASVLQGATGELFF
TRBV19	-	16	-	TRBJ2-3	TGTGCCAGTAGTATAGGAGGCGGAGACGGCACAGATACGCAGTATTTT	CASSIGGGDGTDTQYF